These 24 T cell receptor beta chains came from one sample sequenced in a study of response to subunit inactivated influenza vaccine. Each CDR3 protein gets one entry after TCRdb re-called the RT-PCR reads with MiXCR. The sample lists hundreds of thousands of distinct CDR3 sequences; approximately 14% were seen once. The sequencing used PBMCs from blood, collected less than 15 days before vaccination. These receptors all come from a man aged 45-60 years who received an inactivated influenza vaccine.

This clonotype was recorded a few times. The chain recombines TRBV2 with TRBJ1-5; D not resolved. Germline CDR1 reads SNHLY; CDR2 reads FYNNEI. The germline V and J ends were trimmed by 2 bases and 7 bases, with 6 bases remaining between them. The CDR3 length is 12 residues. The CDR3 region is CASSELYQPQHF. CDR3 nucleotide sequence: TGTGCCAGCAGTGAATTGTACCAGCCCCAGCATTTT.

The chain recombines TRBV19 with TRBJ2-5; 9 positions agree with TRBD1. The CDR3 extends over 14 amino acids. Germline CDR1 is LNHDA and CDR2 is SQIVND (reference sequence). Trimming removed 5 bases from V and 5 bases from J; junction bases left unmatched: 6. CDR3 coding DNA: TGTGCCAGTAGTCAACCCGGACAGGGGGAGACCCAGTACTTC. Its translation is CASSQPGQGETQYF.

The J gene is TRBJ2-2, the V gene TRBV5-5, with no clear D. Germline CDR1 and CDR2: SGHKS and YYEKEE (reference sequence). The CDR3 has 14 amino acids. Trimming left V 9 bases short and J 2 bases short, with 14 bases between. The CDR3 nucleotides are TGTGCCAACCGGCGGCAGCCCAACACCGGGGAGCTGTTTTTT. Protein product: CANRRQPNTGELFF.

This clonotype turned up a few times. The chain has TRBV25-1 and TRBJ2-7; possible D gene TRBD1, 6 bases. Deletions cut 0 bases from V and 3 bases from J, with 9 bases between. There are 14 residues in the CDR3. The germline V gene has CDR1 MGHDK and CDR2 SYGVNS. DNA of the CDR3: TGTGCCAGCAGTGAATACTTGGACAGCTACGAGCAGTACTTC. Translation: CASSEYLDSYEQYF.

J is TRBJ1-2 and V is TRBV12-3 or TRBV12-4; D is possibly TRBD1 (5 bases). Trimming took 7 bases from V and 8 from J, leaving 14 bases between them. This CDR3 has 12 residues. CDR3 protein: CASTLGGRGYTF. The CDR3 bases are TGTGCCAGCACCCTCGGGGGAAGGGGCTACACCTTC.

This CDR3 is CSASTPGQGFADTQYF. The CDR3 bases are TGCAGTGCTTCTACGCCGGGACAGGGTTTTGCAGATACGCAGTATTTT. This chain joins TRBV20-1 and TRBJ2-3; 9 bases match TRBD1. The germline V gene has CDR1 DFQATT and CDR2 SNEGSKA (reference sequence). CDR3 length: 16 residues. Trimming at V came to 5 bases and at J to 4 bases, leaving 13 bases not matched to a gene.

This clonotype was observed many times. The rearrangement uses TRBV6-2 or TRBV6-3 and TRBJ1-4; D gene ambiguous. The CDR3 has 13 residues. V gave up 10 bases and J gave up 7 bases, with 16 bases separating them. From germline, CDR1 is MNHEY and CDR2 SVGEGT. The CDR3 DNA reads TGTGCCACCAGCGGATTCGCCCCTGAAAAACTGTTTTTT. Amino acids: CATSGFAPEKLFF.

This clonotype was counted many times. The rearrangement uses TRBV2 and TRBJ1-1; D not resolved. The ends were cut back, 6 bases at V and 0 bases at J, with 11 bases in the middle. Germline CDR1 reads SNHLY; CDR2 reads FYNNEI. This CDR3 has 14 residues. The CDR3 sequence: CASSPRWVNTEAFF. For the CDR3, the DNA is TGTGCCAGCAGCCCCAGGTGGGTGAACACTGAAGCTTTCTTT.

The genes are TRBV9 and TRBJ2-1; D is uncertain. The V and J ends lost 0 bases and 4 bases respectively, with 11 bases between them. Germline CDR1 SGDLS, CDR2 YYNGEE. This CDR3 is built from 15 residues. CDR3 loop: CASSVDRAEYNEQFF. CDR3 nucleotide sequence: TGTGCCAGCAGCGTAGACCGTGCGGAATACAATGAGCAGTTCTTC.

V usage is TRBV28 and J usage is TRBJ2-7; 7 nucleotides match TRBD2. V lost 1 base to trimming and J lost 0 bases; unmatched junction nucleotides: 6. Germline lookup yields CDR1 MDHEN and CDR2 SYDVKM. The CDR3 covers 16 residues. DNA of the CDR3: TGTGCCAGCAGTTTATCTCCCGGGAGGATCTCCTACGAGCAGTACTTC. Residues: CASSLSPGRISYEQYF. Using reference TRBV28 and TRBJ2-7 for the parts outside the CDR3, the full variable domain is DVKVTQSSRYLVKRTGEKVFLECVQDMDHENMFWYRQDPGLGLRLIYFSYDVKMKEKGDIPEGYSVSREKKERFSLILESASTNQTSMYLCASSLSPGRISYEQYFGPGTRLTVT.

The V call is TRBV4-2, the J call TRBJ1-4, with 9 bases that match TRBD1. The germline gives CDR1 LGHNA, CDR2 YNFKEQ. The CDR3 runs to 16 residues. V was clipped by 3 bases and J by 5 bases; unmatched bases: 7. The CDR3 here is CASSQESGTGNEKLFF. CDR3 bases: TGTGCCAGCAGCCAGGAGTCCGGGACAGGGAATGAAAAACTGTTTTTT.

The rearrangement uses TRBV9 and TRBJ2-2, with D maybe TRBD2 (5 bases). V lost 0 bases, J lost 0 bases, and 21 bases lay in between. Per the germline V gene, CDR1 is SGDLS and CDR2 is YYNGEE. The CDR3 covers 20 residues. In nucleotides, the CDR3 is TGTGCCAGCAGCGTAGTACCCGGTGGTGGCGGGCGAGCGAACACCGGGGAGCTGTTTTTT. It translates to CASSVVPGGGGRANTGELFF.

The chain combines TRBV6-2 or TRBV6-3 with TRBJ2-7; TRBD2 agrees at 11 bases. Germline CDR1 and CDR2: MNHEY and SVGEGT. The trim removed 2 bases at V and 2 bases at J, leaving 14 bases unmatched. CDR3 length: 19 amino acids. The CDR3 DNA reads TGTGCCAGCAGTTACGTGGGGATAGCTAGCGGGAGGAAAACCTACGAGCAGTACTTC. Encoded protein: CASSYVGIASGRKTYEQYF.

Only a few counts were recorded for this clonotype. This chain connects TRBV28 to TRBJ2-7, with D hard to call. CDR1 is MDHEN, CDR2 SYDVKM, per germline. Trimming left V 9 bases short and J 3 bases short, with 18 bases between. The length of the CDR3 is 14 residues. The CDR3 reads CASRSGGIRYEQYF. The CDR3 DNA sequence: TGTGCCAGTCGGTCGGGTGGGATCCGCTACGAGCAGTACTTC.

The chain employs TRBV30 and TRBJ2-1; 11 bases fit TRBD2. The CDR3 extends over 16 amino acids. V shed 6 bases, J shed 5 bases, and the junction held 12 bases outside the gene matches. The germline V gene has CDR1 GTSNPN and CDR2 SVGIG (reference sequence). The CDR3 is CACPSSGTSGNNEQFF. Written as DNA, the CDR3 is TGTGCCTGCCCCTCCTCCGGGACTAGCGGAAACAATGAGCAGTTCTTC. Filled out from reference TRBV30 and TRBJ2-1, the complete variable domain reads SQTIHQWPATLVQPVGSPLSLECTVEGTSNPNLYWYRQAAGRGLQLLFYSVGIGQISSEVPQNLSASRPQDRQFILSSKKLLLSDSGFYLCACPSSGTSGNNEQFFGPGTRLTVL.

The chain is built from TRBV19 and TRBJ2-1, with 11 nucleotides matching TRBD2. Germline assignment: CDR1 LNHDA and CDR2 SQIVND (reference sequence). The CDR3 totals 14 residues. J gave up 7 bases and V 7 bases, and 6 bases lay outside the gene matches. The DNA of the CDR3 is TGTGCCAGTACGGACCTAGCGGGGGGAAATGAGCAGTTCTTC. Its protein product is CASTDLAGGNEQFF.

The rearrangement uses TRBV10-3 and TRBJ2-7, with D maybe TRBD2 (6 bases). CDR3 size: 13 residues. CDR1 and CDR2 from the germline V gene are ENHRY and SYGVKD. V was cut by 6 bases and J by 6 bases, with 15 bases left in between. CDR3 DNA: TGTGCCATCAGGCGGGACGGACGCGGCGAGCAGTACTTC. It yields the protein CAIRRDGRGEQYF.

This clonotype came up many times. V usage is TRBV29-1 and J usage is TRBJ2-3, with D unclear. This CDR3 contains 14 residues. Trimming stripped 3 bases from V and 4 bases from J, with 14 bases between. CDR1 is SQVTM and CDR2 is ANQGSEA in the germline V gene. The CDR3 region has the DNA TGCAGCGTTGAGTTTGGGATAAAATCAGATACGCAGTATTTT. As protein: CSVEFGIKSDTQYF.

This clonotype appeared once. This may come from a read error, since a much larger clone is one base off. J is TRBJ2-7 and V is TRBV20-1, with 7 nucleotides matching TRBD1. The CDR3 sequence is 13 residues long. The trim removed 1 base at V and 5 bases at J, leaving 5 bases unmatched. CDR1 and CDR2 from the germline V gene are DFQATT and SNEGSKA (reference sequence). Written as DNA, the CDR3 is TGCAGTGCTAGAGGATACAGGGGTCACGAGCAGTACTTC. The encoded protein is CSARGYRGHEQYF.

A few counts support this clonotype. The chain employs TRBV20-1 and TRBJ2-7; D is unresolved. The CDR3 has 12 amino acids. From germline, CDR1 is DFQATT and CDR2 SNEGSKA (reference sequence). The V gene lost 4 bases and the J gene lost 3 bases, with 10 bases spanning the gap. DNA for the CDR3: TGCAGTGCTACGCCCACAAACTACGAGCAGTACTTC. It is translated as CSATPTNYEQYF.

This clonotype was counted ten times or more. This sequence joins TRBV12-3 or TRBV12-4 and TRBJ2-5, with a weak D call TRBD1 (5 bases). The CDR3 runs to 13 residues. Trimming removed 4 bases at V and 4 bases at J, with 10 bases between. The CDR3 DNA reads as TGTGCCAGCAGTTCAGGGCGTGGAGAGACCCAGTACTTC. It is translated as CASSSGRGETQYF.

At least ten counts were recorded for this clonotype. The rearrangement joins TRBV7-2 to TRBJ2-2, with D possibly matching TRBD2 (5 bases). The CDR3 consists of 14 residues. V dropped 3 bases and J dropped 6 bases, with 11 bases sitting between them. Germline V gene data show CDR1 as SGHTA and CDR2 as FQGNSA. CDR3 nucleotide sequence: TGTGCCAGCAGCTTGGGCCTAGCCCCCGGGGAGCTGTTTTTT. As protein: CASSLGLAPGELFF.

This clonotype was counted only a few times. The chain combines TRBV20-1 with TRBJ2-1; tentative D call: TRBD2 (5 bases). Germline V gene sequence: CDR1 DFQATT, CDR2 SNEGSKA (reference sequence). Trimming pared 0 bases from V and 5 bases from J, leaving 17 bases between. CDR3 size: 16 residues. The CDR3 spells CSARDRRRTLNNEQFF. The CDR3 DNA reads as TGCAGTGCTAGAGATAGGAGGCGGACGCTAAACAATGAGCAGTTCTTC.

On this clonotype: A read error is possible here, since a much larger clone lies one base away. This chain joins TRBV18 and TRBJ2-2; D might be TRBD2 (5 bases). The germline CDR1 and CDR2 sequences are KGHSH and LQKENI. The V end lost 2 bases, the J end lost 1 base, and 8 bases lay between the germline ends. The CDR3 runs to 15 residues. In DNA, the CDR3 is TGTGCCAGCTCACCAGCCAGCGGGAACACCGGGGAGCTGTTTTTT. Residues: CASSPASGNTGELFF.